A single sample is the source of the 9 T cell receptor beta chains below, sequenced in a study of shared clonotypes between healthy human individuals. This table comes from immunoSEQ multiplex PCR, and its TCRdb copy is limited to in-frame clones, with some not included. The table has under 2,000,000 clones, about 94% seen once. Positively selected for CCR7, the CD45RO-negative cells used as naive CD8 cells excluded terminally differentiated effector memory CD45RA+ cells. Specimen: naive CD8+ T cells sorted from blood. Receptor source: a man in his late teens or twenties in good health.

This chain links TRBV27 with TRBJ1-5; no clear D gene. V dropped 11 bases and J dropped 6 bases, with 14 bases sitting between them. Germline V CDR1 and CDR2: MNHEY, SMNVEV (reference sequence). This CDR3 is 12 amino acids long. The CDR3 reads CASGMGLQPQHF. The CDR3 DNA sequence: TGTGCCTCGGGGATGGGTCTTCAGCCCCAGCATTTT.

The J gene is TRBJ2-1, the V gene TRBV7-9, with 8 positions matching TRBD2. Germline-derived CDR1 and CDR2 are SEHNR and FQNEAQ (reference sequence). The CDR3 runs to 16 residues. Germline trimming cut 5 bases from V and 3 bases from J; bases unmatched to any gene: 9. This chain's CDR3 is CASSPSGTRIYNEQFF. CDR3 sequence (DNA): TGTGCCAGCAGCCCCAGCGGGACTAGGATCTACAATGAGCAGTTCTTC.

The chain uses TRBV5-4 and TRBJ1-2; D possibly corresponds to TRBD1 (6 bases). Germline assignment: CDR1 SGHNT and CDR2 YYREEE (reference sequence). Trimming cost V 3 bases and J 6 bases, with 15 bases left between them. The CDR3 totals 14 residues. The CDR3 DNA reads as TGTGCCAGCAGCTCCCACGGGACACCTCATGGCTACACCTTC. Its protein is CASSSHGTPHGYTF.

The chain joins TRBV21-1 to TRBJ1-2. TRBV21-1 is designated a pseudogene. This CDR3 is 14 amino acids long. CDR3 DNA sequence: TGTGCCAGCAGCAAAGTTGAGGGTAACTATGGCTACACCTTC. Its translation is CASSKVEGNYGYTF.

V usage is TRBV15 and J usage is TRBJ1-3; D gene unclear. V lost 0 bases and J 4 bases, leaving 13 bases between the germline ends. Germline lookup yields CDR1 LNHNV and CDR2 YYDKDF (reference sequence). The length of the CDR3 is 16 residues. The CDR3 spells CATSRDLGQAGNTIYF. CDR3 nucleotide sequence: TGTGCCACCAGCAGAGACCTAGGGCAGGCCGGAAACACCATATATTTT.

This chain connects TRBV6-6 to TRBJ2-3; D is ambiguous. The CDR3 loop spans 13 amino acids. V dropped 0 bases and J dropped 6 bases, with 7 bases sitting between them. CDR1 and CDR2 from the germline V gene are MNHNY and SVGAGI (reference sequence). CDR3 in amino acids: CASSYSPDDTQYF. The CDR3 DNA reads as TGTGCCAGCAGTTACTCGCCCGATGATACGCAGTATTTT.

This sequence joins TRBV6-5 and TRBJ2-7; 11 nucleotides line up with TRBD2. Germline V CDR1 and CDR2: MNHEY, SVGAGI. CDR3 size: 15 residues. Trimming cost V 6 bases and J 5 bases; bases outside gene matches: 9. Written as DNA, the CDR3 is TGTGCCAGCAGCAATATAGCGGGAGGGCCGAACGAGCAGTACTTC. This encodes CASSNIAGGPNEQYF.

V is TRBV27 and J is TRBJ2-1, with 11 bases aligning to TRBD2. Germline trimming cut 5 bases from V and 3 bases from J; bases unmatched to any gene: 6. The CDR3 totals 16 residues. Germline lookup yields CDR1 MNHEY and CDR2 SMNVEV (reference sequence). CDR3 loop: CASSLLAGEGYNEQFF. The CDR3 bases are TGTGCCAGCAGTCTACTAGCGGGAGAGGGCTACAATGAGCAGTTCTTC.

This clone appeared a single time. This chain uses TRBV5-4 with TRBJ1-2; D possibly corresponds to TRBD1 (6 bases). V was pared by 0 bases and J by 3 bases, with 9 bases between. The CDR3 consists of 14 residues. The germline gives CDR1 SGHNT, CDR2 YYREEE (reference sequence). As DNA, the CDR3 is TGTGCCAGCAGCTTGGACAGGGTTTACTATGGCTACACCTTC. Amino acids: CASSLDRVYYGYTF.